This T cell receptor beta chain is drawn from a study of T cell responses to AZD1222 COVID-19 vaccine. This clone was counted a few times. The antigen is undetermined. Libraries were prepared by immunoSEQ multiplex PCR; TCRdb keeps only in-frame clonotypes and omits some of them. Of some 110,000 clones in the sample, about 93% were seen once. The length of the CDR3 is 14 residues. The V and J ends lost 2 bases and 7 bases respectively, with 15 bases between them. Germline V gene lookup returns CDR1 MDHEN and CDR2 SYDVKM. The study, taken as a whole, reports: Unmutated variant regions are reportedly targeted by nearly half of spike-specific TCRs.

The sequence was collected from an adult in good health. Material: peripheral blood, obtained on day 0 of AZD1222 vaccination. The J gene is TRBJ2-7, the V gene TRBV28, with D possibly being TRBD1 (6 bases). The CDR3 DNA follows: TGTGCCAGCAGTTTAGGTTTGGCAGGGGAAGAGCAGTACTTC. As protein: CASSLGLAGEEQYF.